This T cell receptor beta chain was captured in a study of cytomegalovirus exposure and HLA in healthy donors. Study-wide findings and caveats: The study put some 160 TCR beta chains on its list as cytomegalovirus-associated. Specific recognition of CMV antigens was confirmed in vitro for a few chains (all CMV-associated). In most subjects, TCR beta sequences reportedly gave accurate predictions of HLA-A and HLA-B alleles.

Both 60 Vbeta primers and 13 Jbeta primers went into the PCR. Repertoires were generated with immunoSEQ multiplex PCR, while TCRdb's copy carries only in-frame clones and drops some. The sample yields some 100,000 clones, 76% seen once. With respect to this clone: Its target is not known.

This CDR3 has 16 amino acids. Germline assignment: CDR1 SGHNT and CDR2 YYREEE (reference sequence). This chain joins TRBV5-4 and TRBJ2-5; 11 nucleotides align to TRBD1. The DNA end favors TRBJ2-7, so the J call may be wrong. The clonotype was recovered from a woman aged 45-65 years in good health and CMV-seropositive. What was sequenced was PBMCs. The CDR3 loop reads CASSWAGTGGMYEQYF. Here the CDR3 DNA reads TGTGCCAGCAGCTGGGCCGGGACAGGGGGTATGTACGAGCAGTACTTC.